This T cell receptor beta chain was captured in a study of T cell changes during pregnancy in multiple sclerosis (dated by TCRdb to 2018 to 2020). About the study as a whole: The study examined how the T cell repertoire changed over the course of pregnancy in women with multiple sclerosis.

Remarks on this clone: Its antigen remains unidentified. Within one base of it there is no much larger clone, and no base qualities were kept.

Trimming costs V 0 bases and J 8 bases, and their ends lie 14 bases apart. The CDR3 has 14 amino acids, counting the end cysteine and phenylalanine. This entry keeps only the CDR3 DNA: 42 bases, framed from base 1. For CDR1 and CDR2, the germline V gene lists SGHRS and YFSETQ. Library creation used the immunoSEQ multiplex PCR assay. TCRdb mirrors the immuneACCESS table, restricted to in-frame sequences. Some clones are absent from its copies; in checked studies, under half trace to an unresolved V gene, and the reason for the others is unknown. The sample includes about 100,000 clones, with under 95% observed a single time. Jointly, the top ten make up about 0.78% of the sample.

This TCR was recovered from a female donor in good health, enrolled as a control in a pregnancy study. The chain uses TRBV5-1 and TRBJ1-1; a weak D assignment points to TRBD1 (5 bases agree). Sequencing was performed on peripheral blood, taken in the third trimester of pregnancy. Read as DNA, the sequence is TGCGCCAGCAGCTTGGCCGGAGGGACCTACGAAGCTTTCTTT. Its coded protein is CASSLAGGTYEAFF.